This T cell receptor beta chain was captured by sequencing in a study of blood T cell repertoires in COVID-19. Clones were sequenced by immunoSEQ multiplex PCR, and TCRdb holds only the in-frame ones, with some missing. The sample includes 200,000 to 250,000 clones, about 85% seen only once; the top ten take less than 20%. The CDR3 consists of 15 residues. Germline V CDR1 and CDR2: MNHEY, SVGAGI. The junction had 8 bases not matched to a gene; V was cut back by 6 bases and J by 1 base. This TCR came from a woman at least 80 years old with active or convalescent COVID-19. The V and J genes are TRBV6-5 and TRBJ2-7; TRBD2 agrees at 8 bases. The source material was peripheral blood. CDR3 in amino acids: CASSPGRELSYEQYF. CDR3 nucleotide sequence: TGTGCCAGCAGCCCCGGGAGGGAATTGTCCTACGAGCAGTACTTC.